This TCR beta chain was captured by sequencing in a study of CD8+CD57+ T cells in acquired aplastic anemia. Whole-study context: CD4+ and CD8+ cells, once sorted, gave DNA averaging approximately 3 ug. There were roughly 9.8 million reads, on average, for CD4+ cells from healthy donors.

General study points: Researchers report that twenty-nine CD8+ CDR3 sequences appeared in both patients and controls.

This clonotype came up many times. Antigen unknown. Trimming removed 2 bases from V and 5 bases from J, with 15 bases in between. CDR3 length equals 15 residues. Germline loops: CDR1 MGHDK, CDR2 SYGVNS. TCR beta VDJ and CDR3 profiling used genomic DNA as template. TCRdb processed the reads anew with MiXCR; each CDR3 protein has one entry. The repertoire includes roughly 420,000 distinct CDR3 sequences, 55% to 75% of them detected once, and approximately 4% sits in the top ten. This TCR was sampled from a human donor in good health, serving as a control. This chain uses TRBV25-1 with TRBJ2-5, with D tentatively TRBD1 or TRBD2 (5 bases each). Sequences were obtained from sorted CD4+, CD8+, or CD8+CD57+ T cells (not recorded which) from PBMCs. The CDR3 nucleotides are TGTGCCAGCAGTGAAATGGCAGGGAGTTCCGAGACCCAGTACTTC. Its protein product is CASSEMAGSSETQYF.